The 30 T cell receptor beta chains listed next were all sequenced from one sample in a study of blood T cell repertoires in COVID-19. Using immunoSEQ multiplex PCR, the repertoire was profiled, and TCRdb retains in-frame clones only, with some absent. The sample has roughly 140,000 clones; over 80% are singletons. The sequenced sample was peripheral blood. The receptors shown here come from a woman in her fifties or sixties with acute or convalescent COVID-19.

This sequence joins TRBV15 and TRBJ2-1; D unclear. The V end lost 0 bases, the J end lost 4 bases, and 7 bases lay between the germline ends. The germline V gene encodes CDR1 LNHNV and CDR2 YYDKDF (reference sequence). The CDR3 has 14 amino acids. The CDR3 DNA reads TGTGCCACCAGCAGAGAATTCGGTTACAATGAGCAGTTCTTC. Amino acid sequence: CATSREFGYNEQFF. The full variable domain, rest sourced from reference TRBV15 and TRBJ2-1, is DAMVIQNPRYQVTQFGKPVTLSCSQTLNHNVMYWYQQKSSQAPKLLFHYYDKDFNNEADTPDNFQSRRPNTSFCFLDIRSPGLGDTAMYLCATSREFGYNEQFFGPGTRLTVL.

The chain employs TRBV6-4 and TRBJ2-6, with TRBD2 as a possible D gene (6 bases). The germline CDR1 and CDR2 sequences are MRHNA and SNTAGT. The CDR3 length is 16 residues. V was cut by 5 bases and J by 0 bases, with 11 bases left in between. The CDR3 loop is CASSQEGYSGANVLTF. The CDR3 nucleotides read TGTGCCAGCAGTCAGGAGGGCTACTCTGGGGCCAACGTCCTGACTTTC.

The chain joins TRBV5-1 to TRBJ2-7; no reliable D call. The germline V gene has CDR1 SGHRS and CDR2 YFSETQ. The V gene lost 2 bases and the J gene lost 2 bases, with 11 bases spanning the gap. The CDR3 runs 14 residues. The CDR3 bases are TGCGCCAGCAGCTTCGAGACATTAGCCTACGAGCAGTACTTC. This gives the protein CASSFETLAYEQYF.

For this clone: This CDR3 is also generated by other DNA sequences in the sample. The chain employs TRBV6-5 and TRBJ2-7, with a weak D call TRBD1 (6 bases). The V end was cut by 8 bases, the J end by 0 bases, with 14 bases between. This CDR3 region has 14 residues. Germline assignment: CDR1 MNHEY and CDR2 SVGAGI. The CDR3 here is CASSRGVGSYEQYF. CDR3 in DNA: TGTGCCAGCTCCAGGGGCGTAGGCTCCTACGAGCAGTACTTC.

The sample holds a few counts of this clone. The chain has TRBV11-2 and TRBJ1-5, with D tentatively TRBD1 (6 bases). CDR1 is SGHAT, CDR2 FQNNGV, per germline. The CDR3 has 17 residues. V gave up 4 bases and J gave up 5 bases, with 21 bases separating them. CDR3 residues: CASSSPGGGRPHQPQHF. As DNA, the CDR3 is TGTGCCAGCAGCTCCCCGGGCGGGGGGCGGCCCCATCAGCCCCAGCATTTT. Variable domain in full (rest from reference TRBV11-2 and TRBJ1-5): EAGVAQSPRYKIIEKRQSVAFWCNPISGHATLYWYQQILGQGPKLLIQFQNNGVVDDSQLPKDRFSAERLKGVDSTLKIQPAKLEDSAVYLCASSSPGGGRPHQPQHFGDGTRLSIL.

The chain carries TRBV5-4 and TRBJ1-2, with D unresolved. The CDR3 has 13 residues. Trimming removed 6 bases from V and 0 bases from J, with 9 bases in between. CDR1 SGHNT and CDR2 YYREEE come from the germline V gene (reference sequence). CDR3 bases: TGTGCCAGCACCACAATGACTAACTATGGCTACACCTTC. This translates into CASTTMTNYGYTF.

This chain uses TRBV5-1 with TRBJ2-3; 9 bases are shared with TRBD1. The germline gives CDR1 SGHRS, CDR2 YFSETQ. J lost 5 bases, V lost 3 bases, and 7 bases had no gene match. The CDR3 has 15 residues. CDR3 sequence: CASSSYRGLGDTQYF. The CDR3 nucleotides read TGCGCCAGCAGCTCTTACAGGGGGCTTGGAGATACGCAGTATTTT.

This chain uses TRBV19 with TRBJ1-1; possible D gene TRBD1, 6 bases. V was clipped by 3 bases and J by 0 bases, with 11 bases between them. Looked up from germline, CDR1 is LNHDA and CDR2 is SQIVND (reference sequence). The CDR3 runs to 15 residues. Written as DNA, the CDR3 is TGTGCCAGTAGTATCCCGGACAGAATGAACACTGAAGCTTTCTTT. Translation gives CASSIPDRMNTEAFF.

The rearrangement links TRBV19 to TRBJ2-1; 7 bases are a match to TRBD2. The trim removed 3 bases at V and 1 base at J, leaving 3 bases unmatched. The CDR3 is 15 amino acids. CDR1 is LNHDA and CDR2 is SQIVND in the germline V gene (reference sequence). CDR3 protein: CASSILRGSYNEQFF. In DNA, the CDR3 is TGTGCCAGTAGTATTCTGCGGGGGTCCTACAATGAGCAGTTCTTC.

The rearrangement uses TRBV11-3 and TRBJ1-3; D is unclear. The V end lost 1 base, the J end lost 0 bases, and 7 bases lay between the germline ends. The CDR3 covers 15 residues. The germline CDR1 and CDR2 sequences are SGHNT and YENEEA. CDR3: CASSLGGDSGNTIYF. DNA of the CDR3: TGTGCCAGCAGCTTAGGCGGTGACTCTGGAAACACCATATATTTT.

V usage is TRBV28 and J usage is TRBJ1-6, with D maybe TRBD1 (5 bases). V was pared by 4 bases and J by 9 bases, with 16 bases between. Germline V gene sequence: CDR1 MDHEN, CDR2 SYDVKM. The CDR3 is 15 residues long. CDR3 amino acids: CASSSPQGTSSPLHF. DNA for the CDR3: TGTGCCAGCAGTTCCCCCCAGGGTACGAGTTCACCCCTCCACTTT.

The chain joins TRBV7-3 to TRBJ1-1; D remains ambiguous. Trimming took off 5 bases at V and 1 base at J, with 8 bases between the two ends. Germline V gene lookup returns CDR1 SGHTA and CDR2 FQGTGA. This CDR3 comprises 13 residues. CDR3 sequence: CASSQTPNTEAFF. In DNA, the CDR3 is TGTGCCAGCAGCCAAACTCCGAACACTGAAGCTTTCTTT.

J is TRBJ2-2 and V is TRBV9; D uncertain. V lost 0 bases to trimming and J lost 4 bases, with 13 bases between them. Germline V gene lookup returns CDR1 SGDLS and CDR2 YYNGEE. The CDR3 loop spans 16 amino acids. CDR3 loop: CASSVELPPLTGELFF. The CDR3 DNA sequence: TGTGCCAGCAGCGTAGAACTCCCTCCTCTCACCGGGGAGCTGTTTTTT.

The chain combines TRBV12-5 with TRBJ1-1; TRBD1 is a possible D gene (6 bases). Trimming cost V 5 bases and J 4 bases, with 17 bases left between them. Germline assignment: CDR1 LGHNT and CDR2 FRNRAP. The CDR3 has 15 amino acids. This CDR3 is CASGPGGGRVTEAFF. Here the CDR3 DNA reads TGTGCTAGTGGTCCGGGCGGGGGGCGCGTCACTGAAGCTTTCTTT.

This clone was recorded once. V and J are TRBV30 and TRBJ1-3; D unclear. This CDR3 contains 12 residues. The V and J ends lost 1 base and 4 bases respectively, with 5 bases between them. Germline loops: CDR1 GTSNPN, CDR2 SVGIG (reference sequence). This CDR3 is CAWSEQGNTIYF. In nucleotides, the CDR3 is TGTGCCTGGAGTGAACAAGGAAACACCATATATTTT.

J is TRBJ2-4 and V is TRBV7-9; 10 bases are a match to TRBD1. Germline V gene lookup returns CDR1 SEHNR and CDR2 FQNEAQ (reference sequence). The length of the CDR3 is 14 residues. V lost 5 bases and J lost 7; bases outside the gene matches: 5. CDR3 coding DNA: TGTGCCAGCAGCAGTGGACAGGGGGTGAACATTCAGTACTTC. Its translation is CASSSGQGVNIQYF.

The chain is built from TRBV7-9 and TRBJ2-2, with 7 bases matching TRBD1. V shed 3 bases, J shed 7 bases, and the junction held 8 bases outside the gene matches. This CDR3 is 15 amino acids long. CDR1 SEHNR and CDR2 FQNEAQ come from the germline V gene (reference sequence). The DNA of the CDR3 is TGTGCCAGCAGCTTGGGAACAGGGGAAGGCGGGGAGCTGTTTTTT. Translated, it gives CASSLGTGEGGELFF.

This chain links TRBV9 with TRBJ2-1, with 9 bases fitting TRBD2. Looked up from germline, CDR1 is SGDLS and CDR2 is YYNGEE. CDR3 length: 16 amino acids. The V segment lost 0 bases and the J segment 6 bases; nucleotides outside the gene matches: 7. CDR3 region: CASSVDGGGAVNEQFF. CDR3 in DNA: TGTGCCAGCAGCGTAGACGGCGGGGGGGCCGTCAATGAGCAGTTCTTC.

The chain is built from TRBV12-3 or TRBV12-4 and TRBJ2-7, with 9 bases aligning to TRBD1. J lost 6 bases, V lost 5 bases, and 5 bases had no gene match. This CDR3 region has 13 residues. The DNA for the CDR3 is TGTGCCAGCAGTACGAGGACAGGGGTCGAGCAGTACTTC. Amino acids: CASSTRTGVEQYF.

Turning to this clone: The junction and the germline gene differ at one end; a read error may be behind it. The CDR3 DNA sequence: TGTGCTAGCAGCTTCGCAGCGGGAGGGAAAGAGACCCAGTACTTC. Its protein product is CASSFAAGGKETQYF. The chain carries TRBV7-7 and TRBJ2-5; 10 positions match TRBD2. The V gene's germline CDR1 is SSHAT and CDR2 FNYEAQ (reference sequence). This CDR3 contains 15 residues.

This clone was recorded a few times. The chain uses TRBV18 and TRBJ2-4; 7 bases agree with TRBD1. The trim removed 3 bases at V and 0 bases at J, leaving 2 bases unmatched. The CDR3 has 15 residues. Germline V lookup: CDR1 KGHSH, CDR2 LQKENI. CDR3 DNA sequence: TGTGCCAGCTCACCGACAGGGATAGCCAAAAACATTCAGTACTTC. It is translated as CASSPTGIAKNIQYF.

The rearrangement links TRBV2 to TRBJ2-5; 8 bases map to TRBD2. The CDR3 runs to 15 residues. CDR1 is SNHLY and CDR2 is FYNNEI in the germline V gene. V gave up 0 bases and J gave up 5 bases; unmatched junction bases: 5. DNA for the CDR3: TGTGCCAGCAGTGAAGCGCCCGGGAGGGTGGAGACCCAGTACTTC. Amino acids: CASSEAPGRVETQYF.

V gene TRBV5-6 combines with J gene TRBJ1-6; TRBD1 matches 8 bases. The germline V gene encodes CDR1 SGHDT and CDR2 YYEEEE. This CDR3 has 17 residues. V gave up 2 bases and J gave up 0 bases; unmatched junction bases: 4. CDR3 in amino acids: CASSLTGGSSYNSPLHF. Here the CDR3 DNA reads TGTGCCAGCAGCTTAACAGGGGGTAGCTCCTATAATTCACCCCTCCACTTT.

This chain joins TRBV2 and TRBJ1-6, with D perhaps matching TRBD1 (5 bases). V lost 6 bases and J lost 6, with 12 bases in between. Germline CDR1 is SNHLY and CDR2 is FYNNEI. The CDR3 contains 14 residues. CDR3 in amino acids: CASSPGPSNSPLHF. The CDR3 DNA reads as TGTGCCAGCAGCCCAGGGCCGTCTAATTCACCCCTCCACTTT.

The CDR3 region has the DNA TGTGCCATTAGGGACAGAAACAATGAGCAGTTCTTC. It is translated as CAIRDRNNEQFF. The chain links TRBV10-3 to TRBJ2-1; 7 bases line up with TRBD1. With 9 bases clipped from V and 5 bases from J, the junction kept 4 bases outside the gene matches. The CDR3 is 12 amino acids. CDR1 ENHRY and CDR2 SYGVKD come from the germline V gene.

This chain joins TRBV19 and TRBJ2-7; a weak D match, TRBD1 (6 bases). In germline, CDR1 is LNHDA, CDR2 SQIVND (reference sequence). CDR3 length: 13 amino acids. The CDR3 spells CVTPRGDSYEQYF. CDR3 bases: TGTGTCACCCCCAGGGGCGATTCCTACGAGCAGTACTTC.

The rearrangement links TRBV7-8 to TRBJ1-2; D may be TRBD1 (5 bases). This CDR3 is 13 amino acids long. V lost 8 bases, J lost 0 bases, and 10 bases lay in between. Per germline, CDR1 SGHVS and CDR2 FQNEAQ. The CDR3: CASGAGTNYGYTF. As DNA, the CDR3 is TGTGCCAGCGGGGCAGGGACTAACTATGGCTACACCTTC.

The chain couples TRBV20-1 to TRBJ1-6; D is perhaps TRBD1 (5 bases). The CDR3 sequence is 15 residues long. V lost 3 bases and J lost 4, with 13 bases in between. In germline, CDR1 is DFQATT, CDR2 SNEGSKA (reference sequence). The CDR3 bases are TGCAGTGCTAGTACCCGACAGCTATATAATTCACCCCTCCACTTT. Protein: CSASTRQLYNSPLHF.

The count of this clone is one. The chain carries TRBV15 and TRBJ1-5; D is undetermined. From germline, CDR1 is LNHNV and CDR2 YYDKDF (reference sequence). The CDR3 sequence is 16 residues long. V lost 1 base and J 1 base, leaving 11 bases between the germline ends. This CDR3 is CATSRGGATSNQPQHF. CDR3 nucleotides: TGTGCCACCAGCAGAGGAGGAGCAACCAGCAATCAGCCCCAGCATTTT.

V usage is TRBV7-8 and J usage is TRBJ2-1, with a tentative D call TRBD1 (5 bases). V lost 1 base to trimming and J lost 2 bases, with 9 bases between them. The CDR3 is made up of 15 amino acids. CDR1 and CDR2 from the germline V gene are SGHVS and FQNEAQ. CDR3 sequence reads: CASSLGADTYNEQFF. CDR3 bases: TGTGCCAGCAGCTTAGGGGCGGACACCTACAATGAGCAGTTCTTC.